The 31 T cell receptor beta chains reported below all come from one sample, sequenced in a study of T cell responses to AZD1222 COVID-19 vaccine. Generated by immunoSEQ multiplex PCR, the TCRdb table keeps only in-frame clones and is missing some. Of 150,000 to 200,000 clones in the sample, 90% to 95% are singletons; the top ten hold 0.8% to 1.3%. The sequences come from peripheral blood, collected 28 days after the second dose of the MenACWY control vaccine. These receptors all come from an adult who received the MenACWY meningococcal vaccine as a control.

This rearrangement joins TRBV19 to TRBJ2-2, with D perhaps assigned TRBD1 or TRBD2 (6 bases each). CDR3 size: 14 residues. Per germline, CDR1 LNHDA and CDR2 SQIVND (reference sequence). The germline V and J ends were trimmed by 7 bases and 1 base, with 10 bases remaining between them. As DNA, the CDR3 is TGTGCCAGTAAGGGGGGACTGAACACCGGGGAGCTGTTTTTT. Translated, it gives CASKGGLNTGELFF.

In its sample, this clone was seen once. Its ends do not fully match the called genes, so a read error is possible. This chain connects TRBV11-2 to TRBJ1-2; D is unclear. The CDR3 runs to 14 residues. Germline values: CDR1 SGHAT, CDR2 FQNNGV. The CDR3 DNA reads TGTGCCAGCAGCTTAATCCACTCTAAGTATGGCTACACCTTC. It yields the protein CASSLIHSKYGYTF. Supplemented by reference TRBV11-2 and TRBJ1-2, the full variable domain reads EAGVAQSPRYKIIEKRQSVAFWCNPISGHATLYWYQQILGQGPKLLIQFQNNGVVDDSQLPKDRFSAERLKGVDSTLKIQPAKLEDSAVYLCASSLIHSKYGYTFGSGTRLTVV.

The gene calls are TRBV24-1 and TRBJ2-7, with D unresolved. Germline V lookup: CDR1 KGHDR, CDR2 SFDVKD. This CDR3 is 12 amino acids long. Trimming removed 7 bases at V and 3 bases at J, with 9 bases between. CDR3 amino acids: CATRGPNYEQYF. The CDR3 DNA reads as TGTGCCACCAGAGGACCGAACTACGAGCAGTACTTC.

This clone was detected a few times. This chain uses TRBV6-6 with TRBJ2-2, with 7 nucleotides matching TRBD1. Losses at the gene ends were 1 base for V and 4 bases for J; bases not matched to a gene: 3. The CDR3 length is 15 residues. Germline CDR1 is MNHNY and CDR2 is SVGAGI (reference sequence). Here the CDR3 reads CASSYLQGSTGELFF. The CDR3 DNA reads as TGTGCCAGCAGTTACTTACAGGGGAGCACCGGGGAGCTGTTTTTT.

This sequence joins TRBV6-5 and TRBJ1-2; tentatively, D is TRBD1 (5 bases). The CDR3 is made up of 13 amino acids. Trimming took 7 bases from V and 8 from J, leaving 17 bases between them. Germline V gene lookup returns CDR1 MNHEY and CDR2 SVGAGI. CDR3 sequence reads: CASIHDSEGGYTF. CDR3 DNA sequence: TGTGCCAGCATCCACGATTCCGAGGGGGGCTACACCTTC.

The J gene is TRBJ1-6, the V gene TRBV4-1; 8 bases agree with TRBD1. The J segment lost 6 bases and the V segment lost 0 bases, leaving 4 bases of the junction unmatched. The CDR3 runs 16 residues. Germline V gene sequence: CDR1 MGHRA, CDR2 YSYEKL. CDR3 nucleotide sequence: TGCGCCAGCAGCCAAGATCCGGGACAGGTTAATTCACCCCTCCACTTT. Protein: CASSQDPGQVNSPLHF.

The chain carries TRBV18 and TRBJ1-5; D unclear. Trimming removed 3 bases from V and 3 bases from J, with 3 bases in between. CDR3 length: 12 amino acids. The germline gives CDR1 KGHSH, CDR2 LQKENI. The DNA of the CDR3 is TGTGCCAGCTCACCTTACAATCAGCCCCAGCATTTT. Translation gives CASSPYNQPQHF.

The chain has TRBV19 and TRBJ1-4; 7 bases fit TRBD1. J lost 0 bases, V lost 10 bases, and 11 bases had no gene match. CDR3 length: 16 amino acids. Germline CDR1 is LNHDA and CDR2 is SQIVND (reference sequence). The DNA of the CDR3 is TGTGCCACCAGACCGGACAGGATTACAACTAATGAAAAACTGTTTTTT. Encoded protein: CATRPDRITTNEKLFF.

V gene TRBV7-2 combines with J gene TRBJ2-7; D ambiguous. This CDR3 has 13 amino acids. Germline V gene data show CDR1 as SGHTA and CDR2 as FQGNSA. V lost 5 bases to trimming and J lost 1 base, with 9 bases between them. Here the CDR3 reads CASSPRASYEQYF. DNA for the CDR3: TGTGCCAGCAGCCCCCGGGCGTCCTACGAGCAGTACTTC.

Here the CDR3 DNA reads TGTGCCAGCAGTTCCCATGGGTCCGATACGCAGTATTTT. This encodes CASSSHGSDTQYF. This sequence joins TRBV27 and TRBJ2-3, with no clear D. Between the trimmed V and J ends, which lost 4 bases and 6 bases, there was a span of 11 bases. This CDR3 spans 13 amino acids. The germline gives CDR1 MNHEY, CDR2 SMNVEV (reference sequence).

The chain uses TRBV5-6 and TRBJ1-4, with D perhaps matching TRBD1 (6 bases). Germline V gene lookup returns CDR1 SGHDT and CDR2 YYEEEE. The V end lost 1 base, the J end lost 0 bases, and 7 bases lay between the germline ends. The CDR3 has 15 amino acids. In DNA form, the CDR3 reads TGTGCCAGCAGCTTGACAGGGTCAACTAATGAAAAACTGTTTTTT. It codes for CASSLTGSTNEKLFF.

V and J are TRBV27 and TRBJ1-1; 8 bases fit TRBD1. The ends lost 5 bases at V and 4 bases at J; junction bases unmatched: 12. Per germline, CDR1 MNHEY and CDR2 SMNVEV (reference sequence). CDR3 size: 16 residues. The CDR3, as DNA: TGTGCCAGCAGTCCAGGACAGGGTCGGAGGACCACTGAAGCTTTCTTT. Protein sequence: CASSPGQGRRTTEAFF.

The CDR3 loop reads CASSSTSAQETQYF. The CDR3 DNA reads as TGCGCCAGCAGCTCAACTAGCGCCCAAGAGACCCAGTACTTC. V and J are TRBV5-1 and TRBJ2-5, with 7 bases identical to TRBD2. The CDR3 extends over 14 amino acids. After removal of 3 bases from V and 1 base from J, the junction contained 3 bases not matched to a gene. In germline, CDR1 is SGHRS, CDR2 YFSETQ. The full variable domain, in which reference TRBV5-1 and TRBJ2-5 provide the parts outside the CDR3, is KAGVTQTPRYLIKTRGQQVTLSCSPISGHRSVSWYQQTPGQGLQFLFEYFSETQRNKGNFPGRFSGRQFSNSRSEMNVSTLELGDSALYLCASSSTSAQETQYFGPGTRLLVL.

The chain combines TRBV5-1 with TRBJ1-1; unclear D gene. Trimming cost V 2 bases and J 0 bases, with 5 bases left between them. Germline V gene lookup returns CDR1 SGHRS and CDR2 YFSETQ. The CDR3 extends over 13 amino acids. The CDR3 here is CASSLEMNTEAFF. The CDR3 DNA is TGCGCCAGCAGCTTAGAAATGAACACTGAAGCTTTCTTT.

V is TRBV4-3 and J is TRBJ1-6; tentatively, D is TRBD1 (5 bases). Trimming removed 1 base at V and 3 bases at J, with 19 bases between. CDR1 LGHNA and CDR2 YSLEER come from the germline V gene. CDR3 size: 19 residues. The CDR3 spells CASSQGHNRGTDYNSPLHF. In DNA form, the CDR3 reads TGCGCCAGCAGCCAAGGCCACAACCGGGGGACGGACTATAATTCACCCCTCCACTTT.

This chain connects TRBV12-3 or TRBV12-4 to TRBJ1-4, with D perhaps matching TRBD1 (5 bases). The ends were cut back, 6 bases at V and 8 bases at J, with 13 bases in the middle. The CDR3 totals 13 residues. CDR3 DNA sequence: TGTGCCAGCAGCCAAGGGACGGAAGAAAAACTGTTTTTT. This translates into CASSQGTEEKLFF.

The chain's CDR3 is CASSSLVGTEAFF. As DNA, the CDR3 is TGTGCCAGCAGCTCTTTAGTGGGCACTGAAGCTTTCTTT. V gene TRBV7-8 combines with J gene TRBJ1-1; D gene uncertain. CDR3 length: 13 residues. Trimming stripped 4 bases from V and 4 bases from J, with 10 bases between. Per germline, CDR1 SGHVS and CDR2 FQNEAQ.

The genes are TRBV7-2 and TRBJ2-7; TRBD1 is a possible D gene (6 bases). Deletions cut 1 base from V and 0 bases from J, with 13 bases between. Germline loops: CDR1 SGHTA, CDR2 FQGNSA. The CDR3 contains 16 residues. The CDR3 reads CASSLDWQGSSYEQYF. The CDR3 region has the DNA TGTGCCAGCAGCTTAGATTGGCAGGGGAGCTCCTACGAGCAGTACTTC.

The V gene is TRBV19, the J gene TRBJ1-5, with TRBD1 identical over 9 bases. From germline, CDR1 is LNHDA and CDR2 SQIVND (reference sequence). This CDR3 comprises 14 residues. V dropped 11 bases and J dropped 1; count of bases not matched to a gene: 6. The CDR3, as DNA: TGTGCCTGCGACAGGGGGGGGAGCAATCAGCCCCAGCATTTT. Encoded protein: CACDRGGSNQPQHF.

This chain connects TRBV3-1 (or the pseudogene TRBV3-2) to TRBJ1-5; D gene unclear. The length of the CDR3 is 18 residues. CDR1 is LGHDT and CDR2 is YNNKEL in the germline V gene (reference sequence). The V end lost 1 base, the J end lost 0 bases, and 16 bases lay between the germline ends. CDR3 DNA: TGTGCCAGCAGCCAAGGGATGGGTGGAGTTAATAGCAATCAGCCCCAGCATTTT. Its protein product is CASSQGMGGVNSNQPQHF.

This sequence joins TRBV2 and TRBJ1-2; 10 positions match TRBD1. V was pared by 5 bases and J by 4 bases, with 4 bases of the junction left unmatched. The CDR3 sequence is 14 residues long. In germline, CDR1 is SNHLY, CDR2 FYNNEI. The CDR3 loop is CASSRGTGAYGYTF. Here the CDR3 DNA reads TGTGCCAGCAGTAGGGGGACAGGGGCCTATGGCTACACCTTC.

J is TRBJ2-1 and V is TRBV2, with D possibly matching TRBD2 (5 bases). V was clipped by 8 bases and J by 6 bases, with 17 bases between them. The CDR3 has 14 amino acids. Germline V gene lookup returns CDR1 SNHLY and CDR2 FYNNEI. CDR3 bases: TGTGCCAGCCAAGGTGTGCTAGCTACCAATGAGCAGTTCTTC. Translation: CASQGVLATNEQFF.

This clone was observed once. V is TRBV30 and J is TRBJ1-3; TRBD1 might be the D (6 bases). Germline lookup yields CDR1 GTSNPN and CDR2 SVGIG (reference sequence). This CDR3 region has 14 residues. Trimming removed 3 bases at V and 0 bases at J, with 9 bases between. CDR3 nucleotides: TGTGCCTGGAGCCGGGACAACTCTGGAAACACCATATATTTT. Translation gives CAWSRDNSGNTIYF.

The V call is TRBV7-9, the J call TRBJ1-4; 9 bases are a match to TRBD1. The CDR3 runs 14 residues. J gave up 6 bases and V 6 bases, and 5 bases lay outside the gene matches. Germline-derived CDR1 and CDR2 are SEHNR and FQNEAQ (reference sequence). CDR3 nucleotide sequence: TGTGCCAGCAGGCCGGACAGGGGTGATGAAAAACTGTTTTTT. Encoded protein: CASRPDRGDEKLFF.

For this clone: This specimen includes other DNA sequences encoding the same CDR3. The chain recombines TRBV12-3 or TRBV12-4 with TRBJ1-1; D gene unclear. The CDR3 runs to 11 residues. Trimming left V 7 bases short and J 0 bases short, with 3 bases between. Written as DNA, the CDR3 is TGTGCCAGCACCTTGAACACTGAAGCTTTCTTT. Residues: CASTLNTEAFF.

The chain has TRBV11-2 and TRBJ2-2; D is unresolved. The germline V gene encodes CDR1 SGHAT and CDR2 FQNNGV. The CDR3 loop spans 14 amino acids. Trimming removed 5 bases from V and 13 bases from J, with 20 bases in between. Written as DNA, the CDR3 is TGTGCCAGCAGCCACCACTCCTCACCGGGTTTGCTGTTTTTT. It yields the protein CASSHHSSPGLLFF.

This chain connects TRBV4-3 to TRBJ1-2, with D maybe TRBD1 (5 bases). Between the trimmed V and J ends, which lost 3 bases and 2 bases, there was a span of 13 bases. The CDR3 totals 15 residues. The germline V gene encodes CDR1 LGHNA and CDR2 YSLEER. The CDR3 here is CASSHTGTANYGYTF. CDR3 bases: TGCGCCAGCAGCCATACCGGGACGGCGAACTATGGCTACACCTTC.

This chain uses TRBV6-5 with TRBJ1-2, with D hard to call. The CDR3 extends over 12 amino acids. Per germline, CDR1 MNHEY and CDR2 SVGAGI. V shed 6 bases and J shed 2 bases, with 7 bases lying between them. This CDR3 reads CASRTLNYGYTF. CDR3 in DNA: TGTGCCAGCAGGACGCTGAACTATGGCTACACCTTC.

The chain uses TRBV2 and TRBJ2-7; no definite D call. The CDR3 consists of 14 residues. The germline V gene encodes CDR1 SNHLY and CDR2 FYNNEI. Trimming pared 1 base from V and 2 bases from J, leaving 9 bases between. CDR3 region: CASSEGGVAYEQYF. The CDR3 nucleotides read TGTGCCAGCAGTGAAGGTGGAGTAGCCTACGAGCAGTACTTC. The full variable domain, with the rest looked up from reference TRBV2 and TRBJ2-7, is EPEVTQTPSHQVTQMGQEVILRCVPISNHLYFYWYRQILGQKVEFLVSFYNNEISEKSEIFDDQFSVERPDGSNFTLKIRSTKLEDSAMYFCASSEGGVAYEQYFGPGTRLTVT.

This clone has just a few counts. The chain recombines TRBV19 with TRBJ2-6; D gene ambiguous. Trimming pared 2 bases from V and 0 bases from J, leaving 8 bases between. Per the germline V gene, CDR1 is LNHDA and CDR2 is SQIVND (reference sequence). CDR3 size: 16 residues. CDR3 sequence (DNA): TGTGCCAGTAGTATAATTGTGAGCTCTGGGGCCAACGTCCTGACTTTC. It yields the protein CASSIIVSSGANVLTF.

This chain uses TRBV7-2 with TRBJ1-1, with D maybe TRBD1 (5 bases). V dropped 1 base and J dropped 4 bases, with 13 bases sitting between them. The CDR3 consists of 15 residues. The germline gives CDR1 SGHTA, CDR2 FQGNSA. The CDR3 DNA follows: TGTGCCAGCAGCTTAGTTGGCAGGGTGGGCACTGAAGCTTTCTTT. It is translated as CASSLVGRVGTEAFF.